These T cell receptor beta chains were read from a single sample in a study of CD8+ T cells in alopecia areata. Sequenced by immunoSEQ multiplex PCR; TCRdb stores in-frame clones only, minus some. Of about 20,000 clones in the sample, approximately 60% were seen once. Sequencing used CD4+ Tregs sorted from blood. The receptor set was obtained from a human donor with alopecia areata. Both conserved end residues are part of each CDR3. Fields, in order: D gene, J gene, V gene, clone size, CDR3 DNA, CDR3 protein. D genes are given only for firm matches. Size is stated for part of the rows, as once, few or many counts, or as a class when the clone is expanded.

D: TRBD1
J: TRBJ2-3
V: TRBV7-3
size: few
DNA: TGTGCCAGCAGCCAAACAGGGGGCACAGATACGCAGTATTTT
CDR3: CASSQTGGTDTQYF

D: -
J: TRBJ1-2
V: TRBV5-4
size: -
DNA: TGTGCCAGCAGCCTGAACAGGAATGGCTACACCTTC
CDR3: CASSLNRNGYTF

D: TRBD2
J: TRBJ2-2
V: TRBV6-6
size: -
DNA: TGTGCCAGCAACCCCAGGTGGACGGGGGGCACCGGGGAGCTGTTTTTT
CDR3: CASNPRWTGGTGELFF

D: -
J: TRBJ2-3
V: TRBV7-9
size: -
DNA: TGTGCCAGCAGCTTGGCCCTTCGGCTCCTTAAAGATACGCAGTATTTT
CDR3: CASSLALRLLKDTQYF

D: -
J: TRBJ2-7
V: TRBV5-6
size: -
DNA: TGTGCCAGCAGCTTGAACAGATTAACCTACGAGCAGTACTTC
CDR3: CASSLNRLTYEQYF

D: -
J: TRBJ1-2
V: TRBV29-1
size: -
DNA: TGCAGCGTTGAAGATCTAGGTACCGGGGAACGGCGCTATGGCTACACCTTC
CDR3: CSVEDLGTGERRYGYTF

D: -
J: TRBJ1-1
V: TRBV6-1
size: -
DNA: TGTGCCAGCAGCCGGGACAAGAACACTGAAGCTTTCTTT
CDR3: CASSRDKNTEAFF

D: -
J: TRBJ2-1
V: TRBV28
size: few
DNA: TGTGCCAGCAGTACTAGATACAATGAGCAGTTCTTC
CDR3: CASSTRYNEQFF

D: -
J: TRBJ1-6
V: TRBV19
size: -
DNA: TGTGCCAGTAGTCCGGGATCCACCCATTCACCCCTCCACTTT
CDR3: CASSPGSTHSPLHF

D: TRBD1
J: TRBJ2-7
V: TRBV6-5
size: -
DNA: TGTGCCAGCGGGACAGGCGGGTACGAGCAGTACTTC
CDR3: CASGTGGYEQYF

D: TRBD1
J: TRBJ2-7
V: TRBV7-2
size: -
DNA: TGTGCCAGCAGTCCCGACAGGGGCGGACCCTACGAGCAGTACTTC
CDR3: CASSPDRGGPYEQYF

D: -
J: TRBJ2-7
V: TRBV6-5
size: -
DNA: TGTGCCAGCAGCTCGAGGGGGGGCTCCTACGAGCAGTACTTC
CDR3: CASSSRGGSYEQYF

D: -
J: TRBJ2-1
V: TRBV11-2
size: -
DNA: TGTGCCAGCAGCTTAGAGGGGAGGTGGAATGAGCAGTTCTTC
CDR3: CASSLEGRWNEQFF

D: -
J: TRBJ2-5
V: TRBV28
size: -
DNA: TGTGCCAGCAGTTCAACGACCGGGAGAGAGACCCAGTACTTC
CDR3: CASSSTTGRETQYF

D: -
J: TRBJ2-7
V: TRBV9
size: few
DNA: TGTGCCAGCAGCCCGTGGGAAGGGGCCTACGAGCAGTACTTC
CDR3: CASSPWEGAYEQYF

D: TRBD2
J: TRBJ2-3
V: TRBV12-5
size: -
DNA: TGTGCTAGTTGCTCCTTTGTAGCGGGGGGTACAGATACGCAGTATTTT
CDR3: CASCSFVAGGTDTQYF

D: -
J: TRBJ2-1
V: TRBV10-2
size: once
DNA: TGCGCCAGCAGTGGGCGGGGCCTGGGTCGACTCGAACAGTTCTTC
CDR3: CASSGRGLGRLEQFF

D: -
J: TRBJ2-7
V: TRBV5-6
size: -
DNA: TGTGCCAGCAGCTTTGTAGAAGTTCGGTCCTACGAGCAGTACTTC
CDR3: CASSFVEVRSYEQYF

D: TRBD1
J: TRBJ1-1
V: TRBV7-2
size: once
DNA: TGTGCCAGCAGGAATGCCGGGACAGGGGGGTCCACTGAAGCTTTCTTT
CDR3: CASRNAGTGGSTEAFF

D: -
J: TRBJ1-3
V: TRBV7-8
size: -
DNA: TGTGCCAGCTGCCTGACCGAGGCGGCAAACACCATATATTTT
CDR3: CASCLTEAANTIYF

D: -
J: TRBJ1-2
V: TRBV7-2
size: -
DNA: TGTGCCAGCAGCTTAGAAGCGGCGGCACGGAAGAGTGGCTACACCTTC
CDR3: CASSLEAAARKSGYTF

D: -
J: TRBJ2-3
V: TRBV7-2
size: -
DNA: TGTGCCAGCAGCTCGGACTATCTGAGCACAGATACGCAGTATTTT
CDR3: CASSSDYLSTDTQYF

D: -
J: TRBJ1-6
V: TRBV5-6
size: -
DNA: TGTGCCAGCGGCCTCAGCCGTTATAATTCACCCCTCCACTTT
CDR3: CASGLSRYNSPLHF

D: -
J: TRBJ1-2
V: TRBV5-1
size: -
DNA: TGCGCCAGCAGCTCTAGGGGGAGAGGCTATGGCTACACCTTC
CDR3: CASSSRGRGYGYTF

D: -
J: TRBJ2-7
V: TRBV6-6
size: once
DNA: TGTGCCAGCAGCCCGACCCACGATTGGCCCTACGAGCAGTACTTC
CDR3: CASSPTHDWPYEQYF

D: -
J: TRBJ2-7
V: TRBV7-9
size: few
DNA: TGTGCCAGCAGCTTAGCAGAGGACGAGCAGTACTTC
CDR3: CASSLAEDEQYF

D: -
J: TRBJ1-1
V: TRBV7-2
size: -
DNA: TGTGCCAGCAGCTTAGGTGAGGGTACTGAAGCTTTCTTT
CDR3: CASSLGEGTEAFF

D: -
J: TRBJ2-1
V: TRBV10-3
size: -
DNA: TGTGCCATCAGTGGAGGTCAGGTGGTCGATGAGCAGTTCTTC
CDR3: CAISGGQVVDEQFF

D: -
J: TRBJ2-7
V: TRBV28
size: -
DNA: TGTGCCAGCAGTTTGCCCCCGGGACTGACGTTATCCTACGAGCAGTACTTC
CDR3: CASSLPPGLTLSYEQYF

D: -
J: TRBJ2-1
V: TRBV10-3
size: few
DNA: TGTGCCATCAGTAGTAGGGGGGACAATGAGCAGTTCTTC
CDR3: CAISSRGDNEQFF

D: TRBD2
J: TRBJ2-1
V: TRBV27
size: -
DNA: TGTGCCAGCAGTTTATCCGGGACTAGCGGGAGAAATGAGCAGTTCTTC
CDR3: CASSLSGTSGRNEQFF

D: TRBD1
J: TRBJ1-1
V: TRBV4-1
size: once
DNA: TGCGCCAGCAGCCCTAGAAGTGGGACAGGTCCAACTGGAGCCTTCTTT
CDR3: CASSPRSGTGPTGAFF

D: -
J: TRBJ2-1
V: TRBV11-2
size: -
DNA: TGTGCCAGCAGCTTAGCGCTGGTTCTAGTTGCCGATGAGCAGTTCTTC
CDR3: CASSLALVLVADEQFF

D: -
J: TRBJ1-3
V: TRBV9
size: -
DNA: TGTGCCAGCAGCACATCAGGGGTTTCTGGAAACACCATATATTTT
CDR3: CASSTSGVSGNTIYF

D: TRBD2
J: TRBJ2-7
V: TRBV19
size: few
DNA: TGTGCCAGTAGTAGAGGGACTAGCGGGATAGGGTACGAGCAGTACTTC
CDR3: CASSRGTSGIGYEQYF

D: -
J: TRBJ2-2
V: TRBV27
size: -
DNA: TGTGCCAGCAGTTTAGTCTACTTGGCCGGGGAGCTGTTTTTT
CDR3: CASSLVYLAGELFF

D: -
J: TRBJ2-7
V: TRBV28
size: -
DNA: TGTGCCAGCTCAGTTAGATACGAGCAGTACTTC
CDR3: CASSVRYEQYF

D: -
J: TRBJ1-2
V: TRBV20-1
size: few
DNA: TGCAGTGCTAGAGATTCGGGGGGCCACACCTTC
CDR3: CSARDSGGHTF

D: TRBD1
J: TRBJ2-3
V: TRBV28
size: -
DNA: TGTGCCAGCAGTGCGATCGGACAGGGTGGGACAGATACGCAGTATTTT
CDR3: CASSAIGQGGTDTQYF

D: TRBD1
J: TRBJ2-7
V: TRBV2
size: -
DNA: TGTGCCAGCAGAAACGGACAGGTCGGATACGAGCAGTACTTC
CDR3: CASRNGQVGYEQYF

D: TRBD2
J: TRBJ2-1
V: TRBV15
size: -
DNA: TGTGCCACCACCTCACTGACTAGCGGGTCTTACAATGAGCAGTTCTTC
CDR3: CATTSLTSGSYNEQFF

D: TRBD1
J: TRBJ1-5
V: TRBV30
size: -
DNA: TGTGCCTGGACCGGACAGGACAGGCGGTACGGTCAGCCCCAGCATTTT
CDR3: CAWTGQDRRYGQPQHF

D: -
J: TRBJ2-5
V: TRBV2
size: few
DNA: TGTGCCAGCAGTGAAAACCTAGGGTCCCAGTACTTC
CDR3: CASSENLGSQYF

D: TRBD2
J: TRBJ2-3
V: TRBV7-9
size: -
DNA: TGTGCCAGCAGCTTCACCGGGACTAGCGGTAGCACAGATACGCAGTATTTT
CDR3: CASSFTGTSGSTDTQYF

D: -
J: TRBJ2-7
V: TRBV6-1
size: -
DNA: TGTGCCAGCATTCGTACTCTTCCTCCCTACGAGCAGTACTTC
CDR3: CASIRTLPPYEQYF

D: -
J: TRBJ1-5
V: TRBV5-1
size: -
DNA: TGCGCCAAGACAGGTACGGGCGGGCAGCCCCAGCATTTT
CDR3: CAKTGTGGQPQHF

D: -
J: TRBJ1-5
V: TRBV28
size: few
DNA: TGTGCCAGCAGTTTGATTAGTAACTATCAGCCCCAGCATTTT
CDR3: CASSLISNYQPQHF

D: -
J: TRBJ2-7
V: TRBV7-9
size: -
DNA: TGTGCCAGCAGCTTATTGGGTGGGATTGGGGACGAGCAGTACTTC
CDR3: CASSLLGGIGDEQYF

D: -
J: TRBJ2-3
V: TRBV5-1
size: -
DNA: TGCGCCAGCAGCCCTAATCCAGGCACGGATACGCAGTATTTT
CDR3: CASSPNPGTDTQYF

D: -
J: TRBJ2-1
V: TRBV7-2
size: -
DNA: TGTGCCAGCAGCTCGAGTTCGGTATATGAGCAGTTCTTC
CDR3: CASSSSSVYEQFF

D: TRBD2
J: TRBJ2-5
V: TRBV10-3
size: -
DNA: TGTGCCATCATGAGCGGGACTCAAGAGACCCAGTACTTC
CDR3: CAIMSGTQETQYF

D: -
J: TRBJ2-3
V: TRBV28
size: -
DNA: TGTGCCAGCAGTTCTCCCGGATCAGCAGATACGCAGTATTTT
CDR3: CASSSPGSADTQYF

D: -
J: TRBJ1-4
V: TRBV5-6
size: -
DNA: TGTGCCAGCAGCCCAGATCATGATGAAAAACTGTTTTTT
CDR3: CASSPDHDEKLFF